This T cell receptor beta chain was observed in a study of T cell responses to AZD1222 COVID-19 vaccine. Study-wide results and limits: Baseline testing showed seropositivity in only six or seven AZD1222 recipients. Repertoire sampling was restricted to post-peak T cell response timepoints. Spike-specific TCR breadth and depth both grew after two AZD1222 doses. Donors in the cohort were predominantly white British and more often female, and clonal diversity was possibly underestimated.

Here immunoSEQ multiplex PCR was the method, and the copy in TCRdb shows in-frame clones only, minus some. The sample contains about 200,000 clones, about 94% of which appear only once. From germline, CDR1 is LGHNT and CDR2 FRNRAP. This CDR3 is built from 13 residues. V was pared by 3 bases and J by 3 bases, with 8 bases between. The table lists this clone with a count of one. Its matching antigen is unknown. The sample here was peripheral blood, taken 28 days after the second AZD1222 dose. This chain joins TRBV12-5 and TRBJ1-1, with D unclear. The sequence was collected from an adult who received the AZD1222 COVID-19 vaccine. CDR3 coding DNA: TGTGCTAGTGGTTTTCAAAGGGACACTGAAGCTTTCTTT. Translating it yields CASGFQRDTEAFF.